This passage covers 8 T cell receptor beta chains from one sample sequenced in a study of cytotoxic CD8 clonotypes in ibrutinib-treated CLL. This table comes from immunoSEQ multiplex PCR, and its TCRdb copy is limited to in-frame clones, with some not included. The data contain hundreds of thousands of clones, approximately 67% of them singletons. The sample was PBMCs, taken after 36 months of ibrutinib treatment. All receptors derive from a human donor with chronic lymphocytic leukemia.

The gene calls are TRBV6-1 and TRBJ1-5; TRBD1 matches at 7 bases. Germline values: CDR1 MNHNS, CDR2 SASEGT. The CDR3 is made up of 15 amino acids. V trimming: 7 bases; J trimming: 5 bases; junction bases outside the gene matches: 11. The DNA for the CDR3 is TGTGCCAGCATCATAAGGGGGCAGGGCGATCAGCCCCAGCATTTT. It specifies CASIIRGQGDQPQHF.

This chain connects TRBV18 to TRBJ1-2; 7 bases are shared with TRBD1. This CDR3 is built from 12 residues. With V trimmed by 6 bases and J by 8 bases, 6 bases remained unmatched. Germline V lookup: CDR1 KGHSH, CDR2 LQKENI. The CDR3 reads CASSGTVGGYTF. The CDR3, as DNA: TGTGCCAGCTCCGGGACAGTGGGAGGCTACACCTTC.

J is TRBJ2-7 and V is TRBV19; D is ambiguous. The CDR3 sequence is 13 residues long. Germline CDR1 reads LNHDA; CDR2 reads SQIVND (reference sequence). V was cut by 5 bases and J by 2 bases, with 10 bases left in between. CDR3 sequence: CASSETGPYEQYF. In nucleotides, the CDR3 is TGTGCCAGTAGTGAGACCGGCCCCTACGAGCAGTACTTC.

V and J are TRBV13 and TRBJ1-2, with D perhaps matching TRBD1 (6 bases). Trimming left V 5 bases short and J 1 base short, with 8 bases between. Germline V lookup: CDR1 PRHDT, CDR2 FYEKMQ (reference sequence). The CDR3 extends over 13 amino acids. In DNA form, the CDR3 reads TGTGCCAGCAGCGAACAGGGTAACTATGGCTACACCTTC. Protein: CASSEQGNYGYTF.

This chain links TRBV9 with TRBJ1-2, with D possibly being TRBD1 (6 bases). The germline V and J ends were trimmed by 0 bases and 3 bases, with 12 bases remaining between them. This CDR3 has 15 amino acids. Germline V gives CDR1 SGDLS, CDR2 YYNGEE. Written as DNA, the CDR3 is TGTGCCAGCAGCGTAGAGACGGGACACTACTATGGCTACACCTTC. Its protein product is CASSVETGHYYGYTF.

The rearrangement uses TRBV28 and TRBJ2-1; the D gene is possibly TRBD1 (6 bases). The germline CDR1 and CDR2 sequences are MDHEN and SYDVKM. V lost 2 bases and J lost 4, with 9 bases in between. The CDR3 covers 14 residues. The CDR3: CASSLTGLYNEQFF. The CDR3 region has the DNA TGTGCCAGCAGTTTAACAGGGCTGTACAATGAGCAGTTCTTC.

This chain joins TRBV4-1 and TRBJ2-7; 11 bases are shared with TRBD2. Germline assignment: CDR1 MGHRA and CDR2 YSYEKL. With V trimmed by 4 bases and J by 2 bases, 16 bases remained unmatched. There are 19 residues in the CDR3. The CDR3 loop is CASSPLGLAERQTTYEQYF. CDR3 coding DNA: TGCGCCAGCAGCCCATTGGGACTAGCGGAAAGACAGACCACCTACGAGCAGTACTTC.

This sequence joins TRBV11-2 and TRBJ2-7, with D tentatively TRBD2 (7 bases). The V gene lost 5 bases and the J gene lost 6 bases, with 23 bases spanning the gap. The CDR3 is 16 amino acids. The germline CDR1 and CDR2 sequences are SGHAT and FQNNGV. CDR3 in amino acids: CASSPHAGASGSEQYF. The CDR3, as DNA: TGTGCCAGCAGCCCGCACGCGGGGGCTTCGGGTAGCGAGCAGTACTTC.